This T cell receptor beta chain was sequenced for a study of vaccination effects on CD4 cells after COVID-19. Across the study: CD4+ T cells specific for antigen were expanded with viral peptide pools by the ViraFEST assay before sequencing.

Whole-study findings and limits: Marked clonal contraction was seen late after vaccination (in both infection- and vaccine-induced clones).

This clone was recorded a few times. Antigen unknown. CDR1 is SGDLS and CDR2 is YYNGEE in the germline V gene. The V end was cut by 5 bases, the J end by 5 bases, with 15 bases between. This CDR3 comprises 14 residues. At the end of 9 to 11 days of culture, CD4+ T cells were isolated. Negative nucleocapsid antibody tests before and after vaccination confirmed no previous SARS-CoV-2 infection. Cultures got half-medium changes with IL-2 on days 3 and 7. Here immunoSEQ multiplex PCR was the method, and the copy in TCRdb shows in-frame clones only, minus some. The table records 45,000 to 60,000 clones, about 83% of them present only once.

The specimen comprised CD4+ T cells from PBMCs cultured without peptide, sampled before COVID-19 vaccination. This chain connects TRBV9 to TRBJ2-3; a weak D match, TRBD1 (6 bases). The clonotype was recovered from a human donor who received a COVID-19 vaccine. DNA for the CDR3: TGTGCCAGCAGTGAGGGGGTAGGGGGAGATACGCAGTATTTT. It encodes CASSEGVGGDTQYF.